Described below is a single T cell receptor beta chain sequence and its context. This clone was counted between two and nine times. It lacks a known antigen. Within one base of it there is no much larger clone, and no base qualities were kept. Library preparation was by the immunoSEQ multiplex PCR assay. TCRdb provides this immuneACCESS table in a form limited to in-frame rearrangements. Some clones are lacking; in checked studies, under half of them reflect an unresolved V gene, and why the rest are absent is not known. This sample is represented by over 150,000 clones; about 94% of them were singletons. The ten top clones hold approximately 6% of the sample. The data belong to a study of control samples from healthy donors and cancer patients (dated by TCRdb to 2018 to 2021). This TCR derives from a man aged 40-49 years in good health. The sample taken for sequencing was blood.

The CDR3 region has the sequence CASSLGRTGTYEQYF. In nucleotide form, the sequence is TGTGCCAGCAGCCTCGGACGGACAGGGACCTACGAGCAGTACTTC. Recombination joined TRBV5-4 with TRBJ2-7; the central 8 bases match TRBD1. The CDR3, cysteine through phenylalanine, is 15 amino acids long. The only DNA kept is the CDR3, 45 bases in frame from the first base. CDR1 SGHNT and CDR2 YYREEE are derived from the germline V gene (reference sequence). V lost 4 bases and J lost 2 bases, and the count of bases not matched to a germline gene is 8.